The present T cell receptor (beta chain) was sequenced within a study of control samples from healthy donors and cancer patients. Sequencing was performed with immunoSEQ multiplex PCR; in TCRdb, only in-frame clones are kept and a portion is missing. This sample has about 120,000 clones; 85% to 90% occur once, and the top ten carry around an eighth. V was shortened by 3 bases and J by 5 bases, with 11 bases between the two germline ends. Germline assignment: CDR1 SGHRS and CDR2 YFSETQ. The CDR3 runs 14 residues. Sample: blood. The chain has TRBV5-1 and TRBJ2-2; D may be TRBD1 (5 bases). This receptor was obtained from a man under 40 in good health. The CDR3 protein is CASSWTMGTGELFF. The CDR3 nucleotides are TGCGCCAGCAGCTGGACAATGGGGACCGGGGAGCTGTTTTTT.